This T cell receptor (beta chain) was sequenced for a study of immune evolution from preneoplasia to lung adenocarcinoma. General study results and limits: Top clone frequencies peaked in normal lung, apparently declining through invasive adenocarcinoma.

Germline values: CDR1 SGHTS, CDR2 YDEGEE. The V segment lost 5 bases and the J segment 4 bases; nucleotides outside the gene matches: 7. The CDR3 consists of 14 residues. On this clone: Its antigen is not identified.

The data were produced by immunoSEQ multiplex PCR, yet TCRdb's version contains in-frame clones alone and is incomplete. This table holds some 800 clones, 35% to 45% found once. Two lung cancer pathologists independently confirmed each histologic diagnosis. The chain recombines TRBV5-8 with TRBJ1-2; 8 nucleotides align to TRBD1. This receptor was obtained from a person in their fifties or sixties with lung adenocarcinoma. Sequenced input: FFPE normal lung tissue adjacent to the tumor. The CDR3 reads CASRTTGTGYGYTF. The CDR3 DNA follows: TGTGCCAGCAGAACCACCGGGACAGGCTATGGCTACACCTTC. Full variable domain (rest looked up from reference TRBV5-8 and TRBJ1-2): EAGVTQSPTHLIKTRGQQATLRCSPISGHTSVYWYQQALGLGLQFLLWYDEGEERNRGNFPPRFSGRQFPNYSSELNVNALELEDSALYLCASRTTGTGYGYTFGSGTRLTVV.